Following are 30 T cell receptor beta chains from one sample sequenced in a study of Graves' ophthalmopathy and Graves' hyperthyroidism. From RNA, the CDR3 regions of TCR beta chains were amplified and sequenced. HTBI primers primed a first-round RT-PCR, and a second-round multiplex PCR followed. MiXCR was run by TCRdb on the multiplex PCR reads, yielding one entry per CDR3 protein. The sample has under 350,000 distinct CDR3 sequences, about a sixth seen once. Sequencing was performed on peripheral blood. The receptors stem from an adult man with Graves' ophthalmopathy.

The V call is TRBV9, the J call TRBJ2-7, with D possibly being TRBD2 (5 bases). V lost 4 bases and J lost 5, with 22 bases in between. The CDR3 totals 16 residues. Germline values: CDR1 SGDLS, CDR2 YYNGEE. The DNA of the CDR3 is TGTGCCAGCAGCCCCAGGCCCGGCGGAGGCGGCGACGAGCAGTACTTC. Amino acids: CASSPRPGGGGDEQYF. Full variable domain (missing parts from reference TRBV9 and TRBJ2-7): DSGVTQTPKHLITATGQRVTLRCSPRSGDLSVYWYQQSLDQGLQFLIQYYNGEERAKGNILERFSAQQFPDLHSELNLSSLELGDSALYFCASSPRPGGGGDEQYFGPGTRLTVT.

This rearrangement joins TRBV6-2 or TRBV6-3 to TRBJ1-2; D not resolved. There are 12 residues in the CDR3. V shed 5 bases and J shed 5 bases, with 9 bases lying between them. The germline CDR1 and CDR2 sequences are MNHEY and SVGEGT. CDR3 coding DNA: TGTGCCAGCAGTGAGACTACTTATGGCTACACCTTC. Translation: CASSETTYGYTF.

This clonotype was observed many times. V usage is TRBV16 and J usage is TRBJ2-7; D may correspond to TRBD1 or TRBD2 (5 bases each). CDR3 length equals 15 residues. The V end lost 4 bases, the J end lost 4 bases, and 17 bases lay between the germline ends. Germline V lookup: CDR1 KGHSY, CDR2 FQNENV. The CDR3 protein is CASSPPEGSVYEQYF. The CDR3 DNA follows: TGTGCCAGCAGCCCTCCCGAGGGGTCAGTTTACGAGCAGTACTTC. Supplemented by reference TRBV16 and TRBJ2-7, the full variable domain reads GEEVAQTPKHLVRGEGQKAKLYCAPIKGHSYVFWYQQVLKNEFKFLISFQNENVFDETGMPKERFSAKCLPNSPCSLEIQATKLEDSAVYFCASSPPEGSVYEQYFGPGTRLTVT.

This clonotype was recorded at least ten times. A much larger clone is a single base away; this may be a read error. The V call is TRBV11-2, the J call TRBJ1-1, with D unclear. This CDR3 contains 13 residues. Trimming cost V 4 bases and J 1 base, with 7 bases left between them. Germline lookup yields CDR1 SGHAT and CDR2 FQNNGV. The CDR3 reads CASSSRGNTEAFF. The CDR3 DNA follows: TGTGCCAGCAGCTCACGGGGGAACACTGAAGCTTTCTTT.

The rearrangement links TRBV28 to TRBJ1-5; 10 positions match TRBD1. Germline V lookup: CDR1 MDHEN, CDR2 SYDVKM. V dropped 9 bases and J dropped 6; count of bases not matched to a gene: 5. The CDR3 contains 13 residues. The CDR3 DNA reads TGTGCCAGTAGGGACAGGGGCGGTCAGCCCCAGCATTTT. Residues: CASRDRGGQPQHF.

The V gene is TRBV20-1, the J gene TRBJ2-7, with 7 nucleotides matching TRBD2. V shed 8 bases, J shed 3 bases, and the junction held 16 bases outside the gene matches. Germline CDR1 is DFQATT and CDR2 is SNEGSKA (reference sequence). The CDR3 contains 15 residues. The CDR3, as DNA: TGCAGTTTCCGGGGAGGGGTGGCTGCGGTCTACGAGCAGTACTTC. Translated: CSFRGGVAAVYEQYF.

Regarding this clonotype: This may be a read error: a much more frequent sequence differs by one nucleotide. CDR3 sequence: CAISLQGAGNTGELFF. The DNA of the CDR3 is TGTGCCATCAGCCTACAGGGGGCCGGCAACACCGGGGAGCTGTTTTTT. This chain links TRBV12-3 or TRBV12-4 with TRBJ2-2; 9 bases are shared with TRBD1. Trimming at V came to 10 bases and at J to 2 bases, leaving 11 bases not matched to a gene. The CDR3 runs 16 residues.

This clonotype has ten or more counts. The chain couples TRBV18 to TRBJ2-5; D not certain. Per the germline V gene, CDR1 is KGHSH and CDR2 is LQKENI. The CDR3 has 12 amino acids. Between the trimmed V and J ends, which lost 2 bases and 4 bases, there was a span of 5 bases. The CDR3 reads CASSPKGETQYF. The CDR3 DNA is TGTGCCAGCTCACCAAAAGGAGAGACCCAGTACTTC.

This chain uses TRBV10-3 with TRBJ1-1; 8 positions match TRBD1. There are 12 residues in the CDR3. The germline V gene encodes CDR1 ENHRY and CDR2 SYGVKD. Trimming took 11 bases from V and 6 from J; bases not matched to a gene: 8. CDR3 amino acids: CAASGGGSEAFF. The CDR3 DNA sequence: TGTGCCGCATCAGGGGGCGGCTCTGAAGCTTTCTTT.

The V gene is TRBV4-1, the J gene TRBJ2-7, with D uncertain. The ends were cut back, 1 base at V and 6 bases at J, with 13 bases in the middle. The CDR3 is 14 amino acids. Germline V gene sequence: CDR1 MGHRA, CDR2 YSYEKL. CDR3: CASSQGLLPSEQYF. DNA for the CDR3: TGCGCCAGCAGCCAAGGTCTGCTACCGAGCGAGCAGTACTTC.

In this sample, this clonotype turned up many times. The V call is TRBV12-3 or TRBV12-4, the J call TRBJ1-1; no reliable D call. V lost 1 base, J lost 0 bases, and 6 bases lay in between. This CDR3 has 14 amino acids. CDR3 DNA: TGTGCCAGCAGTTTAGTTCTGCTGAACACTGAAGCTTTCTTT. The encoded protein is CASSLVLLNTEAFF.

This clonotype was seen more than once but under ten times. V usage is TRBV12-3 or TRBV12-4 and J usage is TRBJ2-5, with TRBD2 matching over 11 bases. CDR3 length equals 16 residues. Germline trimming cut 3 bases from V and 4 bases from J; bases unmatched to any gene: 7. The CDR3: CASSFHSGRAVETQYF. In nucleotides, the CDR3 is TGTGCCAGCAGTTTCCATAGCGGGAGGGCGGTAGAGACCCAGTACTTC.

There are many counts of this clonotype. V usage is TRBV20-1 and J usage is TRBJ2-7; D ambiguous. CDR1 and CDR2 (germline): DFQATT, SNEGSKA (reference sequence). The CDR3 consists of 12 residues. V was shortened by 3 bases and J by 4 bases, with 10 bases between the two germline ends. The CDR3 region is CSASPRSYEQYF. CDR3 sequence (DNA): TGCAGTGCTAGCCCAAGATCTTACGAGCAGTACTTC.

This clonotype was detected ten times or more. The CDR3 sequence: CSARAVLGLSNQPQHF. CDR3 coding DNA: TGCAGTGCTAGAGCCGTTTTGGGGCTTAGCAATCAGCCCCAGCATTTT. The genes are TRBV20-1 and TRBJ1-5, with D perhaps TRBD1 (5 bases). CDR3 length equals 16 residues. Germline assignment: CDR1 DFQATT and CDR2 SNEGSKA (reference sequence). The V and J ends lost 1 base and 0 bases respectively, with 13 bases between them.

At least ten counts were recorded for this clonotype. The V and J genes are TRBV12-3 or TRBV12-4 and TRBJ1-5; possibly TRBD1 for D (6 bases). There are 18 residues in the CDR3. Between the trimmed V and J ends, which lost 1 base and 0 bases, there was a span of 16 bases. The CDR3 DNA sequence: TGTGCCAGCAGTTTAGTGGGGGGCGCCATTAATAGCAATCAGCCCCAGCATTTT. Protein: CASSLVGGAINSNQPQHF.

Ten or more counts support this clonotype. V is TRBV19 and J is TRBJ1-6; no reliable D call. Germline CDR1 is LNHDA and CDR2 is SQIVND (reference sequence). Deletions cut 3 bases from V and 8 bases from J, with 14 bases between. The CDR3 totals 15 residues. In nucleotides, the CDR3 is TGTGCCAGTAGTATCTCGCCAGGAGTAGATTCACCCCTCCACTTT. Its translation is CASSISPGVDSPLHF.

The rearrangement joins TRBV20-1 to TRBJ1-5; a possible D gene is TRBD1 (5 bases). Germline CDR1 reads DFQATT; CDR2 reads SNEGSKA (reference sequence). The CDR3 sequence is 13 residues long. The V end was cut by 0 bases, the J end by 6 bases, with 9 bases between. CDR3 sequence: CSARDQGFQPQHF. DNA for the CDR3: TGCAGTGCTAGAGATCAGGGATTTCAGCCCCAGCATTTT.

This clonotype was recorded at least ten times. V and J are TRBV7-8 and TRBJ2-7; possibly TRBD2 for D (5 bases). This CDR3 has 13 amino acids. CDR1 is SGHVS and CDR2 is FQNEAQ in the germline V gene. Trimming pared 5 bases from V and 2 bases from J, leaving 10 bases between. The CDR3 coding sequence is TGTGCCAGCAGCCCCGGGAACACCTACGAGCAGTACTTC. Protein sequence: CASSPGNTYEQYF.

This clonotype has a handful of counts. The J gene is TRBJ1-1, the V gene TRBV28, with 11 bases lining up with TRBD1. The CDR3 sequence is 16 residues long. Trimming at V came to 1 base and at J to 7 bases, leaving 8 bases not matched to a gene. The germline CDR1 and CDR2 sequences are MDHEN and SYDVKM. DNA for the CDR3: TGTGCCAGCAGTTTATACGGGACAGGGGGGAAGAATGAAGCTTTCTTT. Translating gives CASSLYGTGGKNEAFF. The variable domain in full, completed from reference TRBV28 and TRBJ1-1, reads DVKVTQSSRYLVKRTGEKVFLECVQDMDHENMFWYRQDPGLGLRLIYFSYDVKMKEKGDIPEGYSVSREKKERFSLILESASTNQTSMYLCASSLYGTGGKNEAFFGQGTRLTVV.

This clonotype was seen at least ten times. This chain connects TRBV27 to TRBJ1-1, with 9 positions matching TRBD1. V gave up 7 bases and J gave up 5 bases; unmatched junction bases: 8. Looked up from germline, CDR1 is MNHEY and CDR2 is SMNVEV (reference sequence). The CDR3 sequence is 14 residues long. In DNA, the CDR3 is TGTGCCAGCAAGAACAGGGGGCTTGGAACTGAAGCTTTCTTT. It is translated as CASKNRGLGTEAFF.

This clonotype was observed many times. The chain combines TRBV7-3 with TRBJ1-2, with no clear D. This CDR3 is built from 13 residues. CDR1 is SGHTA, CDR2 FQGTGA, per germline. V was clipped by 3 bases and J by 7 bases, with 12 bases between them. In DNA, the CDR3 is TGTGCCAGCAGCTTGGAGGGCGCGGTTGGCTACACCTTC. This codes for CASSLEGAVGYTF.

This clonotype was recorded a few times. V gene TRBV2 combines with J gene TRBJ2-7, with unresolved D. Per the germline V gene, CDR1 is SNHLY and CDR2 is FYNNEI. V lost 7 bases to trimming and J lost 2 bases, with 18 bases between them. The CDR3 contains 15 residues. The CDR3 sequence: CASTVHQIGPYEQYF. The CDR3 DNA follows: TGTGCCAGCACCGTACACCAAATCGGGCCCTACGAGCAGTACTTC. Full variable domain (rest looked up from reference TRBV2 and TRBJ2-7): EPEVTQTPSHQVTQMGQEVILRCVPISNHLYFYWYRQILGQKVEFLVSFYNNEISEKSEIFDDQFSVERPDGSNFTLKIRSTKLEDSAMYFCASTVHQIGPYEQYFGPGTRLTVT.

At least ten counts were recorded for this clonotype. The chain employs TRBV4-1 and TRBJ1-2, with 7 bases aligning to TRBD1. The CDR3 runs to 16 residues. After removal of 3 bases from V and 0 bases from J, the junction contained 7 bases not matched to a gene. Germline values: CDR1 MGHRA, CDR2 YSYEKL. CDR3 nucleotides: TGCGCCAGCAGCCAGGTACCAGGGACAGCTAACTATGGCTACACCTTC. Translated, it gives CASSQVPGTANYGYTF.

This clonotype has ten or more counts. The chain uses TRBV5-1 and TRBJ1-1, with D possibly matching TRBD1 (6 bases). The germline V and J ends were trimmed by 4 bases and 4 bases, with 11 bases remaining between them. The germline gives CDR1 SGHRS, CDR2 YFSETQ. The CDR3 sequence is 13 residues long. The CDR3 region has the DNA TGCGCCAGCAGCCGGGGGCTAGTCACTGAAGCTTTCTTT. This sequence encodes CASSRGLVTEAFF.

There are many counts of this clonotype. This chain joins TRBV5-1 and TRBJ1-6; 11 bases map to TRBD1. Trimming removed 2 bases from V and 9 bases from J; junction bases left unmatched: 13. The germline CDR1 and CDR2 sequences are SGHRS and YFSETQ. CDR3 length: 18 residues. CDR3: CASSLGLGQGEEGSPLHF. CDR3 nucleotides: TGCGCCAGCAGCTTAGGCCTGGGACAGGGGGAAGAAGGTTCACCCCTCCACTTT.

Ten or more counts support this clonotype. V and J are TRBV28 and TRBJ1-2; 7 bases match TRBD1. The germline gives CDR1 MDHEN, CDR2 SYDVKM. V gave up 5 bases and J gave up 8 bases; unmatched junction bases: 23. The CDR3 runs to 18 residues. CDR3 sequence reads: CASSPPTGRREWWDGYTF. The CDR3 nucleotides are TGTGCCAGCAGTCCCCCGACAGGGCGCAGAGAATGGTGGGACGGCTACACCTTC.

V gene TRBV11-2 combines with J gene TRBJ2-5; D ambiguous. The length of the CDR3 is 18 residues. Per the germline V gene, CDR1 is SGHAT and CDR2 is FQNNGV. The V end was cut by 1 base, the J end by 0 bases, with 18 bases between. CDR3 nucleotide sequence: TGTGCCAGCAGCTTAGTTCCCCCCGGACCGATGTACCAAGAGACCCAGTACTTC. Its translation: CASSLVPPGPMYQETQYF.

This clonotype occurred many times. The rearrangement joins TRBV6-2 or TRBV6-3 to TRBJ1-1; 7 bases are a match to TRBD1. V was pared by 8 bases and J by 3 bases, with 9 bases of the junction left unmatched. In germline, CDR1 is MNHEY, CDR2 SVGEGT. CDR3 length: 14 amino acids. The CDR3 protein is CASRPDRRYTEAFF. CDR3 coding DNA: TGTGCCAGCCGCCCGGACAGGCGGTACACTGAAGCTTTCTTT.

This clonotype was observed at least ten times. This rearrangement joins TRBV6-2 or TRBV6-3 to TRBJ1-6, with 7 bases matching TRBD1. This CDR3 has 16 residues. Germline V gene sequence: CDR1 MNHEY, CDR2 SVGEGT. The V segment lost 2 bases and the J segment 6 bases; nucleotides outside the gene matches: 7. In nucleotides, the CDR3 is TGTGCCAGCAGTTACGCCAGACAGGGAGGTAATTCACCCCTCCACTTT. Amino acid sequence: CASSYARQGGNSPLHF.

This clonotype was seen many times. The CDR3 loop reads CASGPGWLYEQYF. CDR3 bases: TGCGCCAGCGGCCCGGGGTGGCTCTACGAGCAGTACTTC. The chain combines TRBV5-1 with TRBJ2-7; TRBD2 might be the D (5 bases). The CDR3 extends over 13 amino acids. V was clipped by 7 bases and J by 3 bases, with 14 bases between them. Germline V gene data show CDR1 as SGHRS and CDR2 as YFSETQ.